This record concerns one T cell receptor beta chain sequence. Its antigen remains unknown. Per the germline V gene, CDR1 is SGHTA and CDR2 is FQGNSA. Trimming cost V 7 bases and J 7 bases; bases outside gene matches: 12. This CDR3 is built from 14 residues. Investigators reverse transcribed all isolated RNA, so they sequenced expressed TCRB transcripts. Some clones are missing from TCRdb's copy, which holds only in-frame ones; the method was immunoSEQ multiplex PCR. The repertoire holds approximately 170,000 clones, approximately 9.1% seen once, with roughly 2.5% in the top ten. The data originate from a study of beta chain features in type 1 diabetes. At the level of the study: In age, gender and cell yields, patients were similar to healthy donors. Overall study findings and caveats: Researchers cautioned that cDNA sequencing could over-represent cells with high TCR expression. For Type 1 diabetes patients, all four CD4+ subsets carried TCRB CDR3s that were moderately but significantly shorter.

This chain joins TRBV7-2 and TRBJ2-7; TRBD2 matches at 8 bases. Sequencing used central memory CD4+ T cells from blood. The receptor was derived from a woman between 18 and 29 years old in good health. Here the CDR3 DNA reads TGTGCCAGCAACATGTACGGGGGGGCCGGGGAGCAGTACTTC. Translating it yields CASNMYGGAGEQYF.